This section outlines one TCR beta chain sequence together with its context. The data stem from a study of blood T cells in healthy people across ages. V was clipped by 3 bases and J by 8 bases, with 13 bases between them. The CDR3 loop spans 13 amino acids. Germline V gene data show CDR1 as SGHAT and CDR2 as FQNNGV. With a J-beta primer mix and a sample-barcoded 5' primer, a second PCR ran about 6 to 11 cycles. Tagging of each cDNA molecule was performed by a template-switch adaptor with 12 random nucleotides. TCRdb reanalysed the 5' RACE reads using MiXCR and keeps one entry per CDR3 protein. Of 850,000 to 950,000 distinct CDR3 sequences listed, 25% to 30% are singletons.

V is TRBV11-2 and J is TRBJ2-5; D is perhaps TRBD2 (6 bases). Sequenced sample: blood. The receptor was derived from a woman aged 80 or older in good health. Written as DNA, the CDR3 is TGTGCCAGCAGCTTCGGCGGGGTCGGAACCCAGTACTTC. As protein: CASSFGGVGTQYF.